This passage covers 4 T cell receptor beta chains from one sample sequenced in a study of neurological immune-mediated disorders. Noted time point: longitudinal time-point 2. TCRdb used MiXCR to reprocess the 5' RACE reads, holding one entry per CDR3 protein. The data show some 80,000 distinct CDR3 sequences, about 5.6% seen once. The specimen sequenced was PBMCs. All receptors come from a woman aged 55-69 years with multiple sclerosis.

This clonotype was seen ten or more times. This chain joins TRBV11-2 and TRBJ1-6, with D hard to call. The germline gives CDR1 SGHAT, CDR2 FQNNGV. The CDR3 is made up of 14 amino acids. V gave up 1 base and J gave up 9 bases, with 10 bases separating them. The CDR3 nucleotides are TGTGCCAGCAGCTTAGGGACTGGCGGTTCACCCCTCCACTTT. This codes for CASSLGTGGSPLHF.

This clonotype was counted ten times or more. The gene calls are TRBV3-1 and TRBJ2-7; D may be TRBD2 (7 bases). Trimming took off 7 bases at V and 6 bases at J, with 19 bases between the two ends. The CDR3 is 14 residues long. Germline CDR1 is LGHDT and CDR2 is YNNKEL (reference sequence). The CDR3 here is CASKKAGAPGEQYF. The CDR3 region has the DNA TGTGCCAGCAAGAAGGCGGGGGCCCCCGGCGAGCAGTACTTC.

The J gene is TRBJ1-2, the V gene TRBV20-1; 8 nucleotides agree with TRBD1. V gave up 7 bases and J gave up 8 bases; unmatched junction bases: 9. Germline CDR1 reads DFQATT; CDR2 reads SNEGSKA (reference sequence). The CDR3 is made up of 12 amino acids. The CDR3 nucleotides are TGCAGTGTTACGAAACAGGGGGGCGGCTACACCTTC. Protein product: CSVTKQGGGYTF.

This clonotype showed up many times. The chain uses TRBV20-1 and TRBJ2-3, with D perhaps given as TRBD1 or TRBD2 (5 bases each). V lost 3 bases and J 1 base, leaving 14 bases between the germline ends. Germline V gene sequence: CDR1 DFQATT, CDR2 SNEGSKA (reference sequence). This CDR3 is built from 15 residues. In nucleotides, the CDR3 is TGCAGTGCTAGCGCGTGGGGGACCGGCACAGATACGCAGTATTTT. It codes for CSASAWGTGTDTQYF.